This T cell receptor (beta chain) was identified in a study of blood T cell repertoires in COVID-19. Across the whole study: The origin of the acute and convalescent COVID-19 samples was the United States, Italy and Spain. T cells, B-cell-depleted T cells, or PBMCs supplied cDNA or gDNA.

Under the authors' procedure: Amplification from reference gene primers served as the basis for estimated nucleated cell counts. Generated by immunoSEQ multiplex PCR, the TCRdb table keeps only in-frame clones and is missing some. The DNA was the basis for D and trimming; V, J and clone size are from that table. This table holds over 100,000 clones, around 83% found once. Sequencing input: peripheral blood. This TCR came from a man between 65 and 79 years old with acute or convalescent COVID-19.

CDR3 region: CASSYSLAGYNEQFF. CDR3 nucleotide sequence: TGTGCCAGCAGTTACTCATTAGCGGGTTACAATGAGCAGTTCTTC. V gene TRBV6-5 combines with J gene TRBJ2-1; 7 bases align to TRBD2. This CDR3 has 15 amino acids. The V segment lost 0 bases and the J segment 4 bases; nucleotides outside the gene matches: 3. Germline V gene data show CDR1 as MNHEY and CDR2 as SVGAGI.